The text below deals with one T cell receptor beta chain. Measured with immunoSEQ multiplex PCR; TCRdb has only the in-frame clones, and not every one. This sample yields about 84,000 clones, of which around 97% are seen a single time; over 0.15% belongs to the top ten. The sample originates from a study of technical replicates of blood from several donors. V was pared by 4 bases and J by 4 bases, with 11 bases of the junction left unmatched. This CDR3 is 16 amino acids long. Germline V gene data show CDR1 as SEHNR and CDR2 as FQNEAQ (reference sequence). The V gene is TRBV7-9, the J gene TRBJ2-3; TRBD1 agrees at 7 bases. This sequence originates from a human donor in good health. Material for sequencing was T cells isolated from PBMCs. CDR3 nucleotide sequence: TGTGCCAGCAGCTGGAACACGGGACAGAACCCAGATACGCAGTATTTT. Amino acids: CASSWNTGQNPDTQYF.